Listed here are 29 T cell receptor beta chains from one sample, sequenced in a study of T-cell memory formation after mild COVID-19. TCRdb redid the calling of the 5' RACE reads with MiXCR, one entry per CDR3 protein. The data contain around 340,000 distinct CDR3 sequences, roughly 15% of them singletons. The sample comprised PBMCs or a T cell subset sorted from them (not recorded which). These TCRs come from a man between 18 and 35 years old who had mild COVID-19 (a few samples of this study predate the infection). Cell type and time point are not known.

The chain is built from TRBV11-2 and TRBJ1-1; D is unclear. Trimming shortened V by 3 bases and J by 3 bases, and 11 bases separated the two germline ends. The CDR3 runs 14 residues. CDR1 is SGHAT, CDR2 FQNNGV, per germline. CDR3 in DNA: TGTGCCAGCAGCTTTAGTTGGGGAGACACTGAAGCTTTCTTT. Amino acids: CASSFSWGDTEAFF.

There are a few counts of this clonotype. The chain is built from TRBV12-3 or TRBV12-4 and TRBJ1-3, with 9 nucleotides matching TRBD1. This CDR3 region has 15 residues. The trim removed 5 bases at V and 4 bases at J, leaving 6 bases unmatched. The CDR3 sequence: CASSPWTGAGNTIYF. In DNA, the CDR3 is TGTGCCAGCAGTCCTTGGACAGGGGCAGGAAACACCATATATTTT.

This clonotype has a single count. The chain combines TRBV12-3 or TRBV12-4 with TRBJ1-2; 8 bases are a match to TRBD1. The CDR3 loop spans 14 amino acids. The V and J ends lost 6 bases and 7 bases, in that order; junction bases with no gene match: 10. For the CDR3, the DNA is TGTGCCAGCAGCCGAGACAGGGGCGACACTGGCTACACCTTC. Translated: CASSRDRGDTGYTF.

By share, this clonotype ranks as medium-sized. The CDR3 is CASSQGTGGYNEQFF. The CDR3 bases are TGCGCCAGCAGCCAAGGGACAGGGGGCTACAATGAGCAGTTCTTC. This chain joins TRBV4-3 and TRBJ2-1, with 10 nucleotides matching TRBD1. Germline CDR1 LGHNA, CDR2 YSLEER. CDR3 length equals 15 residues. After removal of 1 base from V and 3 bases from J, the junction contained 0 bases not matched to a gene.

The rearrangement uses TRBV25-1 and TRBJ1-1, with TRBD1 as a possible D gene (6 bases). This CDR3 has 16 residues. Trimming pared 6 bases from V and 3 bases from J, leaving 20 bases between. Germline lookup yields CDR1 MGHDK and CDR2 SYGVNS. CDR3 coding DNA: TGTGCCAGCAGCAGGTGGGCACAGGGCCAGGACACTGAAGCTTTCTTT. Protein product: CASSRWAQGQDTEAFF.

V gene TRBV6-2 or TRBV6-3 combines with J gene TRBJ2-1, with D possibly matching TRBD2 (5 bases). CDR1 and CDR2 from the germline V gene are MNHEY and SVGEGT. The CDR3 is 16 residues long. The V end was cut by 8 bases, the J end by 4 bases, with 21 bases between. The CDR3 sequence is CASLPSTRWEYNEQFF. Here the CDR3 DNA reads TGTGCCAGCTTACCCTCCACCAGGTGGGAGTACAATGAGCAGTTCTTC.

Only a few counts were recorded for this clonotype. The rearrangement uses TRBV5-5 and TRBJ2-2; D remains ambiguous. The CDR3 totals 13 residues. Trimming cost V 6 bases and J 3 bases, with 9 bases left between them. From germline, CDR1 is SGHKS and CDR2 YYEKEE (reference sequence). The CDR3 reads CASTFWDTGELFF. The CDR3 region has the DNA TGTGCCAGCACCTTTTGGGACACCGGGGAGCTGTTTTTT.

The gene calls are TRBV7-8 and TRBJ2-7; 10 bases line up with TRBD1. CDR3 length equals 14 residues. After removal of 5 bases from V and 5 bases from J, the junction contained 6 bases not matched to a gene. In germline, CDR1 is SGHVS, CDR2 FQNEAQ. Written as DNA, the CDR3 is TGTGCCAGCAGCGGCGGGACAGGGGACGACGAGCAGTACTTC. Translated, it gives CASSGGTGDDEQYF.

The chain joins TRBV7-9 to TRBJ2-7; tentatively, D is TRBD1 (6 bases). Trimming took 5 bases from V and 8 from J, leaving 16 bases between them. The CDR3 length is 13 residues. CDR1 is SEHNR, CDR2 FQNEAQ, per germline (reference sequence). CDR3 region: CASSPETTGKQYF. The CDR3 nucleotides read TGTGCCAGCAGCCCGGAGACTACAGGGAAGCAGTACTTC.

This clonotype was detected only a few times. The V call is TRBV18, the J call TRBJ2-3; D gene uncertain. Trimming removed 2 bases at V and 1 base at J, with 7 bases between. CDR3 size: 14 residues. Per the germline V gene, CDR1 is KGHSH and CDR2 is LQKENI. The CDR3 DNA follows: TGTGCCAGCTCACCAATCCAGGGCACAGATACGCAGTATTTT. Protein: CASSPIQGTDTQYF.

The chain couples TRBV7-2 to TRBJ1-6, with D perhaps TRBD1 (5 bases). Deletions cut 1 base from V and 9 bases from J, with 13 bases between. The germline gives CDR1 SGHTA, CDR2 FQGNSA. The CDR3 length is 15 residues. CDR3 sequence: CASSLEAGFGSPLHF. CDR3 bases: TGTGCCAGCAGCTTAGAAGCAGGGTTCGGTTCACCCCTCCACTTT. Full variable domain (outside the CDR3, taken from reference TRBV7-2 and TRBJ1-6): GAGVSQSPSNKVTEKGKDVELRCDPISGHTALYWYRQSLGQGLEFLIYFQGNSAPDKSGLPSDRFSAERTGGSVSTLTIQRTQQEDSAVYLCASSLEAGFGSPLHFGNGTRLTVT.

The chain couples TRBV21-1 to TRBJ2-7; no DNA check was done on the table's D call, TRBD1. TRBV21-1 is deemed a pseudogene. The CDR3 is 14 residues long. CDR3 protein: CASTQGARCLGQYV. The CDR3, as DNA: TGTGCCAGCACACAGGGGGCGCGTTGTCTTGGGCAGTACGTC.

The V gene is TRBV4-2, the J gene TRBJ1-1, with TRBD1 as a possible D gene (6 bases). The CDR3 consists of 12 residues. The germline V gene encodes CDR1 LGHNA and CDR2 YNFKEQ. With 3 bases removed from V and 11 bases from J, the gap between germline ends came to 13 bases. This CDR3 reads CASSQVGTSAFF. Written as DNA, the CDR3 is TGTGCCAGCAGCCAGGTGGGGACATCTGCTTTCTTT.

V and J are TRBV7-9 and TRBJ2-1; 7 positions agree with TRBD1. There are 14 residues in the CDR3. The germline V gene encodes CDR1 SEHNR and CDR2 FQNEAQ (reference sequence). The V segment lost 4 bases and the J segment 7 bases; nucleotides outside the gene matches: 7. CDR3 sequence reads: CASSYRTGLNEQFF. As DNA, the CDR3 is TGTGCCAGCAGCTATCGGACAGGATTGAATGAGCAGTTCTTC.

This clonotype was seen ten or more times. This rearrangement joins TRBV6-2 or TRBV6-3 to TRBJ2-2; D call uncertain. The CDR3 runs to 17 residues. Trimming cost V 4 bases and J 1 base, with 16 bases left between them. Germline V gene sequence: CDR1 MNHEY, CDR2 SVGEGT. CDR3 sequence (DNA): TGTGCCAGCAGTTCCCGCCCATCTAGACTGAACACCGGGGAGCTGTTTTTT. It specifies CASSSRPSRLNTGELFF.

J is TRBJ2-1 and V is TRBV7-2; D possibly uses TRBD1 or TRBD2 (5 bases each). This CDR3 region has 15 residues. Germline V gene lookup returns CDR1 SGHTA and CDR2 FQGNSA. The V and J ends lost 11 bases and 1 base respectively, with 18 bases between them. Here the CDR3 reads CACRDARKSYNEQFF. CDR3 nucleotides: TGTGCCTGCCGGGACGCGCGTAAATCCTACAATGAGCAGTTCTTC. Drawing the rest from reference TRBV7-2 and TRBJ2-1, the complete variable domain is GAGVSQSPSNKVTEKGKDVELRCDPISGHTALYWYRQSLGQGLEFLIYFQGNSAPDKSGLPSDRFSAERTGGSVSTLTIQRTQQEDSAVYLCACRDARKSYNEQFFGPGTRLTVL.

The chain recombines TRBV12-3 or TRBV12-4 with TRBJ1-2; no firm D call. CDR3 length: 13 amino acids. Trimming shortened V by 3 bases and J by 7 bases, and 12 bases separated the two germline ends. CDR3 sequence reads: CASSFSQSAGYTF. The CDR3 DNA sequence: TGTGCCAGCAGTTTTTCACAGTCGGCTGGCTACACCTTC.

Only a few counts were recorded for this clonotype. This rearrangement joins TRBV18 to TRBJ1-1, with D maybe TRBD1 (6 bases). Germline V gene lookup returns CDR1 KGHSH and CDR2 LQKENI. The CDR3 runs 12 residues. The V gene lost 6 bases and the J gene lost 8 bases, with 13 bases spanning the gap. In DNA form, the CDR3 reads TGTGCCAGCTCTGCAATGGACAGAGAAGCTTTCTTT. Amino acids: CASSAMDREAFF.

This clonotype came up many times. The chain carries TRBV7-2 and TRBJ2-1; 8 positions agree with TRBD2. Looked up from germline, CDR1 is SGHTA and CDR2 is FQGNSA. This CDR3 contains 14 residues. V lost 5 bases, J lost 6 bases, and 6 bases stayed unmatched. CDR3 amino acids: CASSEGLAINEQFF. DNA for the CDR3: TGTGCCAGCAGCGAAGGACTAGCCATCAATGAGCAGTTCTTC.

CDR3 sequence: CATRPITGDDEQFF. The CDR3 DNA reads as TGTGCCACCAGGCCTATTACAGGGGACGATGAGCAGTTCTTC. V is TRBV15 and J is TRBJ2-1; TRBD1 aligns across 7 bases. Germline lookup yields CDR1 LNHNV and CDR2 YYDKDF (reference sequence). V was pared by 6 bases and J by 8 bases, with 10 bases of the junction left unmatched. The CDR3 covers 14 residues.

The chain couples TRBV5-1 to TRBJ1-1; 7 nucleotides match TRBD1. The CDR3 is made up of 15 amino acids. Trimming took 0 bases from V and 6 from J; bases not matched to a gene: 8. Germline CDR1 reads SGHRS; CDR2 reads YFSETQ. The CDR3 DNA reads as TGCGCCAGCAGCTTGGCTAGGACAGGTTCCTCTGAAGCTTTCTTT. Translation gives CASSLARTGSSEAFF.

The table lists this clonotype with a few counts. The chain employs TRBV5-1 and TRBJ2-7, with 11 bases matching TRBD1. The ends lost 4 bases at V and 5 bases at J; junction bases unmatched: 5. CDR1 and CDR2 (germline): SGHRS, YFSETQ. The CDR3 totals 14 residues. The CDR3 spells CASSGGQGVHEQYF. The CDR3 DNA follows: TGCGCCAGCAGCGGGGGACAGGGGGTCCACGAGCAGTACTTC.

This clonotype was detected only a few times. The chain is built from TRBV9 and TRBJ1-2; 7 bases are a match to TRBD1. The CDR3 totals 14 residues. V lost 6 bases to trimming and J lost 7 bases; unmatched junction nucleotides: 12. Germline V gene sequence: CDR1 SGDLS, CDR2 YYNGEE. The CDR3 reads CASTFAGGGPGYTF. CDR3 bases: TGTGCCAGCACCTTCGCCGGAGGGGGCCCTGGCTACACCTTC.

The chain links TRBV19 to TRBJ2-7, with D perhaps assigned TRBD1 or TRBD2 (5 bases each). Trimming stripped 3 bases from V and 5 bases from J, with 11 bases between. The CDR3 is made up of 13 amino acids. Germline loops: CDR1 LNHDA, CDR2 SQIVND (reference sequence). The DNA of the CDR3 is TGTGCCAGTAGTATTCTTTTGGGGGACGAGCAGTACTTC. Its translation is CASSILLGDEQYF. Variable domain in full (rest from reference TRBV19 and TRBJ2-7): DGGITQSPKYLFRKEGQNVTLSCEQNLNHDAMYWYRQDPGQGLRLIYYSQIVNDFQKGDIAEGYSVSREKKESFPLTVTSAQKNPTAFYLCASSILLGDEQYFGPGTRLTVT.

The table lists this clonotype with a count of one. The V gene is TRBV28, the J gene TRBJ2-3; D remains unclear. CDR3 length equals 13 residues. The germline V gene encodes CDR1 MDHEN and CDR2 SYDVKM. Trimming removed 8 bases from V and 0 bases from J, with 9 bases in between. The CDR3 coding sequence is TGTGCCAGCGGTAGCCCTAGCACAGATACGCAGTATTTT. Encoded protein: CASGSPSTDTQYF.

The chain employs TRBV7-6 and TRBJ2-3; 10 nucleotides align to TRBD2. Unmatched junction bases numbered 1, after V lost 1 base and J lost 3 bases. CDR3 size: 15 residues. Per the germline V gene, CDR1 is SGHVS and CDR2 is FNYEAQ. The CDR3 here is CASSLEAGGTDTQYF. The CDR3 DNA follows: TGTGCCAGCAGCTTAGAAGCGGGGGGGACAGATACGCAGTATTTT.

CDR3 sequence: CASSLDTSKETQYF. Written as DNA, the CDR3 is TGTGCCAGCAGCTTGGACACTAGTAAAGAGACCCAGTACTTC. This chain connects TRBV5-4 to TRBJ2-5, with a weak D call TRBD2 (5 bases). Trimming cost V 0 bases and J 3 bases, with 9 bases left between them. The CDR3 is made up of 14 amino acids. From germline, CDR1 is SGHNT and CDR2 YYREEE (reference sequence).

The genes are TRBV4-1 and TRBJ2-2, with TRBD1 matching over 10 bases. The CDR3 loop spans 18 amino acids. In germline, CDR1 is MGHRA, CDR2 YSYEKL. Germline trimming cut 5 bases from V and 5 bases from J; bases unmatched to any gene: 14. The CDR3 DNA follows: TGCGCCAGCAGCGAAACGCCGGGACAGGGGACCCTTACCGGGGAGCTGTTTTTT. Its protein product is CASSETPGQGTLTGELFF.

This clonotype showed up many times. The rearrangement joins TRBV30 to TRBJ2-6; D is ambiguous. The CDR3 consists of 13 residues. The germline CDR1 and CDR2 sequences are GTSNPN and SVGIG (reference sequence). V gave up 0 bases and J gave up 4 bases, with 4 bases separating them. The CDR3 nucleotides read TGTGCCTGGAGTGTAGGCGGGGCCAACGTCCTGACTTTC. Its translation: CAWSVGGANVLTF.